The sequence of this TCR beta chain was determined in a study of shared clonotypes between healthy human individuals. In the original processing: As immunoSEQ supplied junction-only sequences (without quality scores), filtering differed. This table comes from immunoSEQ multiplex PCR, and its TCRdb copy is limited to in-frame clones, with some not included. The V and J calls and clone size were taken over from that table, and D and trimming were inferred from the DNA. Here the sample spans about 800,000 clones, 95% to 97% being singletons. Naive CD8 cells were CD45RO-negative, positively selected for CCR7, excluding terminally differentiated effector memory CD45RA+ cells. This CDR3 is built from 16 residues.

This chain connects TRBV21-1 to TRBJ1-2. TRBV21-1 represents a pseudogene. This receptor was obtained from a man aged 30 to 45 in good health. Specimen: naive CD8+ T cells sorted from blood. The CDR3 DNA reads as TGTGCCAGCAGCGAAATTTGCGACGGAGGTGTCTATGGCTACACCTTC. Translated, it gives CASSEICDGGVYGYTF.